The 23 T cell receptor beta chains below come from one sample, sequenced in a study of blood T cell repertoires in COVID-19. Method: immunoSEQ multiplex PCR; TCRdb's copy keeps in-frame clones and lacks some. The sample yields about 74,000 clones, around 70% seen once. The sequenced sample was peripheral blood. The receptors come from a man between 65 and 85 years old with acute or convalescent COVID-19.

This clone showed up just once. The chain links TRBV7-2 to TRBJ1-4; 9 nucleotides line up with TRBD1. The CDR3 is 14 residues long. Losses at the gene ends were 5 bases for V and 6 bases for J; bases not matched to a gene: 4. Germline loops: CDR1 SGHTA, CDR2 FQGNSA. CDR3 sequence: CASSRGQGYEKLFF. The CDR3, as DNA: TGTGCCAGCAGCCGGGGACAGGGATATGAAAAACTGTTTTTT. Full variable domain (rest looked up from reference TRBV7-2 and TRBJ1-4): GAGVSQSPSNKVTEKGKDVELRCDPISGHTALYWYRQSLGQGLEFLIYFQGNSAPDKSGLPSDRFSAERTGGSVSTLTIQRTQQEDSAVYLCASSRGQGYEKLFFGSGTQLSVL.

This chain uses TRBV27 with TRBJ2-3; 11 bases line up with TRBD2. CDR3 length: 16 residues. The germline CDR1 and CDR2 sequences are MNHEY and SMNVEV (reference sequence). V shed 6 bases, J shed 6 bases, and the junction held 11 bases outside the gene matches. CDR3 sequence reads: CASSSFTSGSRDTQYF. For the CDR3, the DNA is TGTGCCAGCAGCTCATTCACTAGCGGGAGTAGGGATACGCAGTATTTT.

V and J are TRBV9 and TRBJ2-1; 8 positions agree with TRBD2. The germline V gene encodes CDR1 SGDLS and CDR2 YYNGEE. The CDR3 has 13 amino acids. J lost 10 bases, V lost 4 bases, and 7 bases had no gene match. The CDR3 bases are TGTGCCAGCAGCCTTAATAGCGGGAACGAGCAGTTCTTC. Translation: CASSLNSGNEQFF.

The V and J genes are TRBV27 and TRBJ1-1, with 7 bases aligning to TRBD1. The germline CDR1 and CDR2 sequences are MNHEY and SMNVEV (reference sequence). The CDR3 has 16 amino acids. Germline trimming cut 6 bases from V and 7 bases from J; bases unmatched to any gene: 17. In DNA form, the CDR3 reads TGTGCCAGCAGCCGCCGGACAGGCAGACCCCCCTATGAAGCTTTCTTT. It yields the protein CASSRRTGRPPYEAFF.

The V and J genes are TRBV27 and TRBJ2-7, with D possibly TRBD2 on 6 matching bases. The V end was cut by 7 bases, the J end by 6 bases, with 16 bases between. Per germline, CDR1 MNHEY and CDR2 SMNVEV (reference sequence). The CDR3 has 13 residues. As DNA, the CDR3 is TGTGCCAGCAATTCGGACCGGGAGCTCGAGCAGTACTTC. It is translated as CASNSDRELEQYF.

The chain uses TRBV2 and TRBJ1-4, with D perhaps matching TRBD1 (5 bases). The length of the CDR3 is 13 residues. The V and J ends lost 6 bases and 8 bases respectively, with 13 bases between them. From germline, CDR1 is SNHLY and CDR2 FYNNEI. CDR3 sequence reads: CASRAAGQEKLFF. The CDR3 bases are TGTGCCAGCAGAGCCGCAGGGCAGGAAAAACTGTTTTTT.

The CDR3 coding sequence is TGTGCCAGCGGGAAAACAGGGAACCAAGAGACCCAGTACTTC. Protein sequence: CASGKTGNQETQYF. The chain combines TRBV9 with TRBJ2-5; D might be TRBD1 (6 bases). V was pared by 7 bases and J by 0 bases, with 13 bases between. Germline CDR1 is SGDLS and CDR2 is YYNGEE. There are 14 residues in the CDR3.

The V call is TRBV19, the J call TRBJ2-1, with D uncertain. CDR1 and CDR2 from the germline V gene are LNHDA and SQIVND (reference sequence). Trimming cost V 1 base and J 3 bases, with 4 bases left between them. CDR3 length: 13 amino acids. CDR3 nucleotides: TGTGCCAGTAGTATAGCTCTCTACAATGAGCAGTTCTTC. It yields the protein CASSIALYNEQFF.

The V call is TRBV4-3, the J call TRBJ1-2; weak D call: TRBD1 (5 bases). The CDR3 has 18 residues. The V end was cut by 1 base, the J end by 1 base, with 19 bases between. Germline V gives CDR1 LGHNA, CDR2 YSLEER. The CDR3 coding sequence is TGCGCCAGCAGCCAAGTTTGGACCGAACAGGTGATTAACTATGGCTACACCTTC. Translating gives CASSQVWTEQVINYGYTF.

This clone came up once. The chain couples TRBV19 to TRBJ2-1; 13 bases line up with TRBD2. There are 15 residues in the CDR3. V lost 9 bases to trimming and J lost 6 bases; unmatched junction nucleotides: 8. In germline, CDR1 is LNHDA, CDR2 SQIVND (reference sequence). The CDR3: CASDPGLAGINEQFF. CDR3 DNA: TGTGCCAGCGACCCGGGACTAGCGGGAATCAATGAGCAGTTCTTC.

CDR3 sequence (DNA): TGTGCCACCCAGGCGGGAGCAGCAGATACGCAGTATTTT. Protein: CATQAGAADTQYF. The chain is built from TRBV15 and TRBJ2-3; 7 bases are shared with TRBD2. In germline, CDR1 is LNHNV, CDR2 YYDKDF (reference sequence). The ends lost 8 bases at V and 4 bases at J; junction bases unmatched: 6. CDR3 size: 13 residues.

The V call is TRBV7-2, the J call TRBJ2-1; D is perhaps TRBD1 (5 bases). Trimming pared 4 bases from V and 0 bases from J, leaving 13 bases between. Per the germline V gene, CDR1 is SGHTA and CDR2 is FQGNSA. This CDR3 has 16 amino acids. CDR3 amino acids: CASSSLRGDSYNEQFF. The CDR3 bases are TGTGCCAGCAGCTCTCTTAGGGGTGACTCCTACAATGAGCAGTTCTTC. The full variable domain, its missing parts supplied by reference TRBV7-2 and TRBJ2-1, is GAGVSQSPSNKVTEKGKDVELRCDPISGHTALYWYRQSLGQGLEFLIYFQGNSAPDKSGLPSDRFSAERTGGSVSTLTIQRTQQEDSAVYLCASSSLRGDSYNEQFFGPGTRLTVL.

The chain has TRBV7-3 and TRBJ2-1; 9 nucleotides line up with TRBD2. The trim removed 3 bases at V and 0 bases at J, leaving 9 bases unmatched. The CDR3 runs to 18 residues. CDR1 SGHTA and CDR2 FQGTGA come from the germline V gene. The CDR3 DNA follows: TGTGCCAGCAGCTTGCTTAGCGGGAGCGCCGGCTCCTACAATGAGCAGTTCTTC. It specifies CASSLLSGSAGSYNEQFF.

The chain is built from TRBV29-1 and TRBJ1-4; 11 nucleotides match TRBD1. The CDR3 totals 14 residues. V lost 3 bases to trimming and J lost 8 bases; unmatched junction nucleotides: 5. Looked up from germline, CDR1 is SQVTM and CDR2 is ANQGSEA. The DNA of the CDR3 is TGCAGCGTTGAGGAGGACAGGGGGCCGGAAAAACTGTTTTTT. Its translation is CSVEEDRGPEKLFF.

This clone was seen more than once but under ten times. The chain combines TRBV18 with TRBJ2-1, with D perhaps matching TRBD1 (5 bases). The CDR3 totals 14 residues. V lost 5 bases to trimming and J lost 7 bases, with 15 bases between them. CDR1 KGHSH and CDR2 LQKENI come from the germline V gene. The CDR3 sequence is CASSGATGPNEQFF. In DNA, the CDR3 is TGTGCCAGCTCAGGGGCAACGGGCCCAAATGAGCAGTTCTTC.

The genes are TRBV19 and TRBJ1-4, with 7 bases matching TRBD1. The CDR3 is 17 amino acids. Germline V CDR1 and CDR2: LNHDA, SQIVND (reference sequence). Trimming removed 1 base from V and 2 bases from J; junction bases left unmatched: 7. The CDR3 protein is CASSIVRTGATNEKLFF. The CDR3 nucleotides are TGTGCCAGTAGTATAGTAAGGACAGGAGCCACTAATGAAAAACTGTTTTTT.

This clone has only one observation. The chain links TRBV15 to TRBJ2-6; the D gene is possibly TRBD2 (5 bases). This CDR3 contains 20 residues. Germline loops: CDR1 LNHNV, CDR2 YYDKDF (reference sequence). Deletions cut 0 bases from V and 2 bases from J, with 20 bases between. The CDR3, as DNA: TGTGCCACCAGCAGAGATATCGCTAAGGGAATGGGAGCTGGGGCCAACGTCCTGACTTTC. Translated, it gives CATSRDIAKGMGAGANVLTF.

The CDR3 protein is CASSLPSGSRNTGELFF. CDR3 sequence (DNA): TGTGCCAGCAGTTTACCTAGCGGGAGTAGGAACACCGGGGAGCTGTTTTTT. The chain has TRBV27 and TRBJ2-2, with TRBD2 matching 10 bases. V trimming: 2 bases; J trimming: 1 base; junction bases outside the gene matches: 4. From germline, CDR1 is MNHEY and CDR2 SMNVEV (reference sequence). The CDR3 covers 17 residues.

Here the CDR3 DNA reads TGTGCCAGCAGCCAAGGGCAGGGAGAGACCCAGTACTTC. This translates into CASSQGQGETQYF. The chain couples TRBV7-9 to TRBJ2-5; the D gene is possibly TRBD1 (5 bases). V was clipped by 5 bases and J by 4 bases, with 11 bases between them. This CDR3 comprises 13 residues. The germline V gene encodes CDR1 SEHNR and CDR2 FQNEAQ (reference sequence).

This clone was found a few times. The rearrangement uses TRBV2 and TRBJ2-2; 9 bases map to TRBD2. Germline V CDR1 and CDR2: SNHLY, FYNNEI. With V trimmed by 6 bases and J by 3 bases, 8 bases remained unmatched. The CDR3 totals 16 residues. DNA for the CDR3: TGTGCCAGCAGCTTTTCTGCGGGGGGGTACACCGGGGAGCTGTTTTTT. This sequence encodes CASSFSAGGYTGELFF.

This clone was found a few times. The chain carries TRBV2 and TRBJ2-2, with D tentatively TRBD1 (5 bases). V lost 9 bases and J lost 1, with 9 bases in between. The CDR3 has 13 amino acids. Germline lookup yields CDR1 SNHLY and CDR2 FYNNEI. The CDR3 reads CASTDRNTGELFF. The CDR3 coding sequence is TGTGCCAGTACTGACAGGAACACCGGGGAGCTGTTTTTT.

This clone was observed once. The chain is built from TRBV25-1 and TRBJ2-7, with 10 bases aligning to TRBD2. This CDR3 is built from 12 residues. V lost 6 bases to trimming and J lost 6 bases; unmatched junction nucleotides: 2. Germline CDR1 and CDR2: MGHDK and SYGVNS. CDR3 sequence (DNA): TGTGCCAGCAGCCGGACTAGCGGCGAGCAGTACTTC. Translated: CASSRTSGEQYF.

The CDR3 nucleotides read TGTGCCAGCAGCTTAGACGTTGGGGATGTCGGGGGAAGAACTTTCTTT. Its protein product is CASSLDVGDVGGRTFF. This rearrangement joins TRBV7-2 to TRBJ1-1; weak D call: TRBD1 (5 bases). Germline V gives CDR1 SGHTA, CDR2 FQGNSA. V was shortened by 1 base and J by 12 bases, with 24 bases between the two germline ends. The CDR3 is 16 residues long.